This T cell receptor (beta chain) was profiled in a study of T-cell memory formation after mild COVID-19 (dated by TCRdb to 2020 to 2022). Regarding the complete study: Most TCR sequence clusters were specific to one of the two donors. In a couple of donors, T-cell clones that expanded and contracted after mild COVID-19 were followed by sequencing TCRalpha and TCRbeta repertoires longitudinally. Two young, previously healthy adult volunteers made up the cohort, one male and one female. Here is what the overall study found, with its caveats: Whether the second-wave clones peaking on day 37 were SARS-CoV-2 specific was not confirmed. Some responding clones were detected in pre-infection memory, suggesting pre-existing cross-reactive memory T cells joined the SARS-CoV-2 response. Contracting CD4+ clones were found mainly in CM and EM memory subsets, while CD8+ clones were enriched in EMRA. The study covered only a couple of mild cases, and larger cohorts including severe cases with pre-infection samples were considered necessary. From day 15 to 85, contracting clones showed balanced CD4/CD8 phenotypes, whereas a second wave of clones that expanded from day 15 to 37 leaned towards CD4+.

This clonotype was counted between two and nine times. What this receptor recognizes is not known. Base-call qualities are not available, and no considerably larger clone is one nucleotide away. Sequencing took place on an Illumina NovaSeq 6000. TCRalpha and TCRbeta cDNA libraries were constructed by 5'RACE with constant-segment primers, with sample barcodes and unique molecular identifiers being introduced. RNA was extracted from every sample with Trizol reagent. Libraries were amplified in two PCR steps, with a second sample barcode and Illumina TruSeq adapters added in the second step. Sequencing of the libraries was done on an Illumina NovaSeq, producing 2 x 150 bp paired-end reads. Per the authors' processing: With migec v1.2.7, reads were demultiplexed and then collapsed into UMI-guided consensus sequences. With mixcr v2.1.11, UMI consensuses were aligned to TRA and TRB V and J templates and assembled into clonotypes. A clonotype was counted as expanded or contracted only when both edgeR and NoisET called the clonotype significant, with the noise models trained on biological replicates. edgeR calls used a false discovery rate-adjusted p below 0.01 and a log2 fold-change threshold of 1. As an exploratory analysis of dynamics, max-normalized trajectories of the 1000 most abundant clonotypes were examined by PCA with hierarchical clustering. The CD4 or CD8 phenotype of responding clones was assigned using the separately sequenced CD4+ and CD8+ repertoires. TCRdb's own reprocessing of the public reads used fastp at Q25 and MiXCR and kept productive beta chains. Rows with one shared CDR3 protein collapse into an entry with the most common genes and DNA. These V and J calls are TCRdb output, not the study's own analysis. Within this sample are roughly 180,000 distinct CDR3 sequences, with 9.5% to 13% of them counted one time only. 3.5% to 4% of the sample goes to the ten largest clones.

Clipping removes 5 bases from V and 2 bases from J, with 8 as the unmatched junction base count. Looking up the germline V gene (reference sequence) yields CDR1 MNHNY and CDR2 SVGAGI. From the cysteine up to the phenylalanine, the CDR3 has a length of 16 residues. CDR3 DNA only is kept here, 48 bases in frame from base 1. PBMCs were isolated by Ficoll-Paque density gradient centrifugation. The specimen sequenced was PBMCs or a T cell subset sorted from them (not recorded which). The origin of this receptor is a man between 18 and 35 years old who had mild COVID-19 (a few samples of this study predate the infection). The sample titles of this study are shuffled in the database, so cell type and time point are left out; the donor was told from shared clones. This chain joins TRBV6-6 to TRBJ2-1; the junction holds 8 bases that match TRBD1. The bases read TGTGCCAGCAGTCCAGGGGGCGCAGGGCCCTACAATGAGCAGTTCTTC. Translated, it gives CASSPGGAGPYNEQFF.